Shown below are 21 T cell receptor beta chains from a single sample sequenced in a study of control samples from healthy donors and cancer patients. TCRdb's table, derived via immunoSEQ multiplex PCR, lists solely in-frame clones and lacks some. The sample lists about 55,000 clones; about 96% were seen once. The sample consisted of blood. These receptors originate from a woman younger than 30 in good health.

This clone was detected once. The chain employs TRBV18 and TRBJ1-6; TRBD1 agrees at 8 bases. There are 15 residues in the CDR3. V lost 3 bases to trimming and J lost 6 bases; unmatched junction nucleotides: 4. The germline V gene encodes CDR1 KGHSH and CDR2 LQKENI. The chain's CDR3 is CASSPAGGTNSPLHF. CDR3 coding DNA: TGTGCCAGCTCACCGGCAGGGGGCACTAATTCACCCCTCCACTTT.

The chain links TRBV7-9 to TRBJ1-3, with 11 nucleotides matching TRBD1. Germline V gene lookup returns CDR1 SEHNR and CDR2 FQNEAQ (reference sequence). The CDR3 is 18 amino acids. J gave up 0 bases and V 5 bases, and 9 bases lay outside the gene matches. As DNA, the CDR3 is TGTGCCAGCAGCCACTACCGGGACAGGGGGAGCTCTGGAAACACCATATATTTT. The encoded protein is CASSHYRDRGSSGNTIYF.

This clone was seen once. This chain connects TRBV7-9 to TRBJ1-5; D may be TRBD1 (5 bases). Germline-derived CDR1 and CDR2 are SEHNR and FQNEAQ (reference sequence). The CDR3 loop spans 14 amino acids. Trimming shortened V by 5 bases and J by 7 bases, and 15 bases separated the two germline ends. CDR3 DNA sequence: TGTGCCAGCAGCATCCAGGGAGAGGGGCAGCCCCAGCATTTT. Its protein is CASSIQGEGQPQHF.

The chain recombines TRBV6-6 with TRBJ1-1, with TRBD1 as a possible D gene (6 bases). This CDR3 has 13 amino acids. The V gene's germline CDR1 is MNHNY and CDR2 SVGAGI (reference sequence). V was shortened by 2 bases and J by 5 bases, with 9 bases between the two germline ends. The CDR3 nucleotides are TGTGCCAGCAGTTACCGGGACACAACTGAAGCTTTCTTT. Amino acids: CASSYRDTTEAFF.

The rearrangement links TRBV6-1 to TRBJ1-2; D not certain. The germline V gene has CDR1 MNHNS and CDR2 SASEGT. V was shortened by 2 bases and J by 4 bases, with 8 bases between the two germline ends. The CDR3 is made up of 13 amino acids. CDR3 sequence (DNA): TGTGCCAGCAGTGAAACGGAATCCTATGGCTACACCTTC. Its protein product is CASSETESYGYTF.

The chain uses TRBV18 and TRBJ2-2, with TRBD2 as a possible D gene (6 bases). Trimming cost V 0 bases and J 4 bases, with 9 bases left between them. CDR1 is KGHSH, CDR2 LQKENI, per germline. The CDR3 is 15 amino acids. DNA of the CDR3: TGTGCCAGCTCACCACCTTGGAGGGGCACCGGGGAGCTGTTTTTT. Its translation: CASSPPWRGTGELFF.

This sequence joins TRBV24-1 and TRBJ2-2; D is uncertain. V gave up 2 bases and J gave up 6 bases, with 6 bases separating them. This CDR3 is 13 amino acids long. Germline V CDR1 and CDR2: KGHDR, SFDVKD. CDR3 coding DNA: TGTGCCACCAGTGATTCTTACGCCGGGGAGCTGTTTTTT. It specifies CATSDSYAGELFF.

This chain links TRBV6-6 with TRBJ1-5; D uncertain. This CDR3 has 13 amino acids. Germline V CDR1 and CDR2: MNHNY, SVGAGI (reference sequence). V was cut by 5 bases and J by 4 bases, with 9 bases left in between. CDR3 in amino acids: CASSPSGNQPQHF. DNA for the CDR3: TGTGCCAGCAGTCCCTCCGGTAATCAGCCCCAGCATTTT.

The CDR3 sequence: CASSSGTGIPYGYTF. CDR3 nucleotides: TGTGCCAGTAGTAGCGGGACAGGGATTCCCTATGGCTACACCTTC. The gene calls are TRBV19 and TRBJ1-2, with 9 nucleotides matching TRBD1. Germline V lookup: CDR1 LNHDA, CDR2 SQIVND (reference sequence). This CDR3 has 15 residues. The V segment lost 4 bases and the J segment 4 bases; nucleotides outside the gene matches: 7.

This clone was found a few times. The rearrangement uses TRBV30 and TRBJ1-1; D is uncertain. Trimming shortened V by 2 bases and J by 8 bases, and 9 bases separated the two germline ends. Germline CDR1 is GTSNPN and CDR2 is SVGIG (reference sequence). The CDR3 runs to 11 residues. The CDR3 sequence: CAWSPTREAFF. CDR3 bases: TGTGCCTGGAGTCCCACGAGGGAAGCTTTCTTT.

This chain uses TRBV24-1 with TRBJ2-5, with D hard to call. There are 15 residues in the CDR3. V was pared by 2 bases and J by 4 bases, with 13 bases between. From germline, CDR1 is KGHDR and CDR2 SFDVKD. CDR3 bases: TGTGCCACCAGTGATTCTCAGCGAAGTGGAGAGACCCAGTACTTC. Its translation: CATSDSQRSGETQYF.

This clone appeared a single time. The V call is TRBV5-6, the J call TRBJ1-3, with D hard to call. CDR3 length equals 17 residues. Looked up from germline, CDR1 is SGHDT and CDR2 is YYEEEE. Trimming cost V 4 bases and J 2 bases, with 19 bases left between them. The DNA for the CDR3 is TGTGCCAGCAGCCTTGGCGGTCACGGCGTGACTGGAAACACCATATATTTT. It is translated as CASSLGGHGVTGNTIYF.

The gene calls are TRBV6-1 and TRBJ1-1; 7 positions agree with TRBD1. The CDR3 runs 15 residues. V lost 7 bases to trimming and J lost 5 bases; unmatched junction nucleotides: 13. Germline V gene data show CDR1 as MNHNS and CDR2 as SASEGT. This chain's CDR3 is CASTDGQARNTEAFF. DNA for the CDR3: TGTGCCAGCACCGATGGACAGGCGAGGAATACTGAAGCTTTCTTT.

The chain couples TRBV5-5 to TRBJ2-7; 9 bases are shared with TRBD1. Germline V gene data show CDR1 as SGHKS and CDR2 as YYEKEE (reference sequence). CDR3 length equals 15 residues. After removal of 3 bases from V and 4 bases from J, the junction contained 8 bases not matched to a gene. Here the CDR3 reads CASSSKGTGRYEQYF. The CDR3 nucleotides read TGTGCCAGCAGCTCCAAGGGGACAGGGAGGTACGAGCAGTACTTC.

The chain employs TRBV27 and TRBJ1-4, with 9 bases identical to TRBD1. The CDR3 runs 20 residues. Per germline, CDR1 MNHEY and CDR2 SMNVEV (reference sequence). V was clipped by 4 bases and J by 2 bases; unmatched bases: 17. The CDR3 DNA is TGTGCCAGCAGTTCGATTGGGATTCTGGGACAGGGTCGCACTAATGAAAAACTGTTTTTT. Protein: CASSSIGILGQGRTNEKLFF.

J is TRBJ1-2 and V is TRBV19; D is possibly TRBD1 (5 bases). This CDR3 spans 12 amino acids. Germline CDR1 and CDR2: LNHDA and SQIVND (reference sequence). V lost 7 bases, J lost 4 bases, and 10 bases lay in between. The CDR3 reads CASTGRPYGYTF. Here the CDR3 DNA reads TGTGCCAGTACGGGACGGCCCTATGGCTACACCTTC.

This chain uses TRBV5-4 with TRBJ1-1; 7 bases agree with TRBD1. Germline CDR1 and CDR2: SGHNT and YYREEE (reference sequence). This CDR3 has 16 amino acids. The trim removed 4 bases at V and 0 bases at J, leaving 9 bases unmatched. The CDR3 protein is CASSPRGGPMNTEAFF. The DNA for the CDR3 is TGTGCCAGCAGCCCCAGGGGGGGCCCCATGAACACTGAAGCTTTCTTT.

The chain uses TRBV7-9 and TRBJ1-4; TRBD1 is a possible D gene (6 bases). CDR3 length: 17 amino acids. The germline V and J ends were trimmed by 2 bases and 7 bases, with 20 bases remaining between them. From germline, CDR1 is SEHNR and CDR2 FQNEAQ (reference sequence). For the CDR3, the DNA is TGTGCCAGCAGCTTAAATCGGTACAGGGATGGTAGTGAAAAACTGTTTTTT. Amino acids: CASSLNRYRDGSEKLFF.

The chain has TRBV2 and TRBJ1-4; 7 positions agree with TRBD1. Germline loops: CDR1 SNHLY, CDR2 FYNNEI. V was pared by 6 bases and J by 4 bases, with 8 bases of the junction left unmatched. This CDR3 region has 15 residues. The CDR3 DNA reads as TGTGCCAGCAGAGAAACAGGGGCCCTTAATGAAAAACTGTTTTTT. As protein: CASRETGALNEKLFF.

The chain combines TRBV29-1 with TRBJ1-1; D perhaps matches TRBD1 (5 bases). The ends were cut back, 5 bases at V and 1 base at J, with 14 bases in the middle. Germline assignment: CDR1 SQVTM and CDR2 ANQGSEA. This CDR3 has 14 amino acids. In DNA form, the CDR3 reads TGCAGCGTTCAGGCCGGGACCACGAACACTGAAGCTTTCTTT. Translated: CSVQAGTTNTEAFF. Full variable domain (remainder filled in from reference TRBV29-1 and TRBJ1-1): SAVISQKPSRDICQRGTSLTIQCQVDSQVTMMFWYRQQPGQSLTLIATANQGSEATYESGFVIDKFPISRPNLTFSTLTVSNMSPEDSSIYLCSVQAGTTNTEAFFGQGTRLTVV.

The rearrangement links TRBV30 to TRBJ2-5; 9 positions match TRBD1. This CDR3 comprises 17 residues. V was pared by 2 bases and J by 3 bases, with 13 bases of the junction left unmatched. Germline V lookup: CDR1 GTSNPN, CDR2 SVGIG (reference sequence). CDR3 sequence (DNA): TGTGCCTGGAGTACATACACTCCCGGGACAGGGAAAGAGACCCAGTACTTC. Translated, it gives CAWSTYTPGTGKETQYF. Combining the CDR3 with reference TRBV30 and TRBJ2-5 gives the whole variable domain SQTIHQWPATLVQPVGSPLSLECTVEGTSNPNLYWYRQAAGRGLQLLFYSVGIGQISSEVPQNLSASRPQDRQFILSSKKLLLSDSGFYLCAWSTYTPGTGKETQYFGPGTRLLVL.